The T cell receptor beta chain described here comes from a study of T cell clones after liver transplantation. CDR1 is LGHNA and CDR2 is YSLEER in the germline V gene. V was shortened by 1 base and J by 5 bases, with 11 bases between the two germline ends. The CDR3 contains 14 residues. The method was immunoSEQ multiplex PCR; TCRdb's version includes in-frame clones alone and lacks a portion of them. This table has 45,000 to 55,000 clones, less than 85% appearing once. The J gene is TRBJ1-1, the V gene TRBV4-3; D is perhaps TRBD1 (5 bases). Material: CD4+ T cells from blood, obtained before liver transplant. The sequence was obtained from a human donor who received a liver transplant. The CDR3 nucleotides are TGCGCCAGCAGCCAAGTTAATGAGGGGACTGAAGCTTTCTTT. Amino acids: CASSQVNEGTEAFF.